The 28 T cell receptor beta chains below come from one sample, sequenced in a study of cytomegalovirus exposure and HLA in healthy donors (dated by TCRdb to the late 2010s). Libraries were prepared through the immunoSEQ multiplex PCR assay. For the multiplex PCR, a mixture combining 60 forward primers for TCR Vbeta segments and 13 reverse primers for TCR Jbeta segments was used. TCRdb's version of the immuneACCESS table is confined to in-frame rearrangements and falls short of the full clone set. An unresolved V gene accounts for under half of the shortfall where checked; the remainder is of unknown origin. The table for this sample lists about 100,000 clones; approximately 72% of them were counted only once. The top ten constitute approximately 2% of the sample. The sample consisted of PBMCs. All receptors come from a woman aged 40 to 50 in good health and CMV-seronegative.

The chain combines TRBV7-9 with TRBJ2-5, with a possible D match to TRBD1 (6 bases). The DNA end is a closer match to TRBJ2-7, so the J assignment may be wrong. Germline V CDR1 and CDR2: SEHNR, FQNEAQ (reference sequence). This CDR3 region has 12 residues. The CDR3 nucleotides are TGTGCCAGCAGCCCCACAGGGACCGAGCAGTACTTC. It is translated as CASSPTGTEQYF.

The J gene is TRBJ2-5, the V gene TRBV27; D is ambiguous. Germline V gene sequence: CDR1 MNHEY, CDR2 SMNVEV (reference sequence). This CDR3 has 14 residues. The V gene lost 1 base and the J gene lost 2 bases, with 8 bases spanning the gap. Here the CDR3 DNA reads TGTGCCAGCAGTTTATTCGCGAGGCAAGAGACCCAGTACTTC. Translating gives CASSLFARQETQYF.

The V call is TRBV11-3, the J call TRBJ1-4; 8 nucleotides align to TRBD1. Germline lookup yields CDR1 SGHNT and CDR2 YENEEA. Trimming removed 4 bases from V and 7 bases from J; junction bases left unmatched: 11. The CDR3 contains 16 residues. CDR3 protein: CASSSHLDRGGEKLFF. The CDR3, as DNA: TGTGCCAGCAGCTCCCACCTCGACAGGGGAGGTGAAAAACTGTTTTTT.

The V call is TRBV5-1, the J call TRBJ2-2, with 8 bases that match TRBD2. The CDR3 is 18 residues long. The V segment lost 2 bases and the J segment 2 bases; nucleotides outside the gene matches: 11. Germline CDR1 and CDR2: SGHRS and YFSETQ. DNA for the CDR3: TGCGCCAGCAGCTTAGTCGGGGGCCTAGCGGGCAACACCGGGGAGCTGTTTTTT. Translated: CASSLVGGLAGNTGELFF. Full variable domain (outside the CDR3, taken from reference TRBV5-1 and TRBJ2-2): KAGVTQTPRYLIKTRGQQVTLSCSPISGHRSVSWYQQTPGQGLQFLFEYFSETQRNKGNFPGRFSGRQFSNSRSEMNVSTLELGDSALYLCASSLVGGLAGNTGELFFGEGSRLTVL.

The chain carries TRBV19 and TRBJ1-2, with D perhaps TRBD1 (6 bases). V was clipped by 6 bases and J by 4 bases, with 24 bases between them. The CDR3 contains 17 residues. Germline V lookup: CDR1 LNHDA, CDR2 SQIVND (reference sequence). The CDR3 spells CASSLGGGPEESYGYTF. CDR3 coding DNA: TGTGCCAGTAGCCTCGGCGGGGGCCCAGAAGAGTCCTATGGCTACACCTTC.

This chain joins TRBV9 and TRBJ1-1; D might be TRBD1 (5 bases). CDR1 SGDLS and CDR2 YYNGEE come from the germline V gene. The CDR3 is made up of 13 amino acids. V shed 4 bases and J shed 4 bases, with 11 bases lying between them. CDR3 bases: TGTGCCAGCAGCACAGGAAGGAGCACTGAAGCTTTCTTT. Amino acid sequence: CASSTGRSTEAFF.

This clone was seen a single time. The J gene is TRBJ2-3, the V gene TRBV5-4; 8 positions match TRBD1. The germline CDR1 and CDR2 sequences are SGHNT and YYREEE (reference sequence). V lost 3 bases to trimming and J lost 4 bases; unmatched junction nucleotides: 1. This CDR3 is 13 amino acids long. The CDR3 nucleotides read TGTGCCAGCAGCTCGGACAGGGCAGATACGCAGTATTTT. It codes for CASSSDRADTQYF.

The V call is TRBV4-2, the J call TRBJ2-1; a weak D match, TRBD2 (5 bases). Germline V gene data show CDR1 as LGHNA and CDR2 as YNFKEQ. Trimming left V 0 bases short and J 5 bases short, with 8 bases between. The CDR3 is 14 residues long. CDR3: CASSQDDYNNEQFF. CDR3 in DNA: TGTGCCAGCAGCCAAGATGACTACAACAATGAGCAGTTCTTC.

The chain carries TRBV15 and TRBJ1-2, with a possible D match to TRBD1 (5 bases). V gave up 0 bases and J gave up 7 bases, with 15 bases separating them. The germline gives CDR1 LNHNV, CDR2 YYDKDF (reference sequence). CDR3 length: 15 amino acids. CDR3 in DNA: TGTGCCACCAGCAGAGATCGTTTCAGGGATCCTGGCTACACCTTC. Translation gives CATSRDRFRDPGYTF. The full variable domain, with the rest looked up from reference TRBV15 and TRBJ1-2, is DAMVIQNPRYQVTQFGKPVTLSCSQTLNHNVMYWYQQKSSQAPKLLFHYYDKDFNNEADTPDNFQSRRPNTSFCFLDIRSPGLGDTAMYLCATSRDRFRDPGYTFGSGTRLTVV.

This clone was counted only a few times. The chain employs TRBV15 and TRBJ1-6; TRBD1 is a possible D gene (6 bases). Germline V gives CDR1 LNHNV, CDR2 YYDKDF (reference sequence). This CDR3 spans 17 amino acids. Between the trimmed V and J ends, which lost 0 bases and 8 bases, there was a span of 17 bases. The DNA for the CDR3 is TGTGCCACCAGCAGAGACGGCGAGGGGGATGGTGATTCACCCCTCCACTTT. It translates to CATSRDGEGDGDSPLHF.

This chain connects TRBV6-1 to TRBJ2-5, with 8 positions matching TRBD2. J lost 0 bases, V lost 7 bases, and 4 bases had no gene match. The germline V gene has CDR1 MNHNS and CDR2 SASEGT. The CDR3 spans 14 residues. The CDR3 loop is CASIRLANQETQYF. The DNA for the CDR3 is TGTGCCAGCATTAGACTAGCGAACCAAGAGACCCAGTACTTC.

Worth noting for this clone: One end of the junction is discordant with germline, which a read error may explain. This same CDR3 is encoded by further DNA sequences in the sample. The rearrangement joins TRBV7-9 to TRBJ2-1; D not certain. The CDR3 runs 12 residues. Germline values: CDR1 SEHNR, CDR2 FQNEAQ (reference sequence). CDR3 in DNA: TGTTCCAGCAGCTCCACCTACAATGAGCAGTTCTTC. It translates to CSSSSTYNEQFF. Variable domain in full (rest from reference TRBV7-9 and TRBJ2-1): DTGVSQNPRHKITKRGQNVTFRCDPISEHNRLYWYRQTLGQGPEFLTYFQNEAQLEKSRLLSDRFSAERPKGSFSTLEIQRTEQGDSAMYLCSSSSTYNEQFFGPGTRLTVL.

The genes are TRBV14 and TRBJ2-4, with 8 bases that match TRBD2. Germline assignment: CDR1 SGHDN and CDR2 FVKESK. The CDR3 extends over 20 amino acids. V was pared by 1 base and J by 0 bases, with 14 bases of the junction left unmatched. CDR3: CASSQARDSAGGLAKNIQYF. CDR3 nucleotide sequence: TGTGCCAGCAGCCAAGCTCGGGATTCGGCGGGGGGTTTAGCCAAAAACATTCAGTACTTC.

As concerns this clone: Mismatch with germline at one junction end may stem from a read error. The chain links TRBV7-9 to TRBJ1-3; D is possibly TRBD1 (6 bases). This CDR3 has 14 residues. Germline V gene lookup returns CDR1 SEHNR and CDR2 FQNEAQ (reference sequence). CDR3 sequence (DNA): TGTGCCAGCAGCTTAAATACACAGGGAACCACCATATATTTT. Amino acid sequence: CASSLNTQGTTIYF.

This chain connects TRBV10-3 to TRBJ1-5; 11 nucleotides agree with TRBD1. Germline loops: CDR1 ENHRY, CDR2 SYGVKD. Germline trimming cut 4 bases from V and 5 bases from J; bases unmatched to any gene: 4. This CDR3 spans 15 amino acids. The chain's CDR3 is CAISGTGGVDQPQHF. CDR3 in DNA: TGTGCCATCAGTGGGACAGGGGGCGTAGATCAGCCCCAGCATTTT.

The genes are TRBV28 and TRBJ1-5; TRBD1 matches 7 bases. Trimming at V came to 6 bases and at J to 5 bases, leaving 7 bases not matched to a gene. The CDR3 sequence is 14 residues long. Germline CDR1 and CDR2: MDHEN and SYDVKM. The CDR3 sequence is CASSRQGVYQPQHF. CDR3 bases: TGTGCCAGCAGCCGGCAGGGGGTTTATCAGCCCCAGCATTTT.

The CDR3, as DNA: TGCGCCAGCAGCCGAGGGGACAGGGGTAGCACAGATACGCAGTATTTT. It is translated as CASSRGDRGSTDTQYF. V usage is TRBV4-3 and J usage is TRBJ2-3; 10 bases align to TRBD1. Germline lookup yields CDR1 LGHNA and CDR2 YSLEER. V trimming: 4 bases; J trimming: 0 bases; junction bases outside the gene matches: 4. The CDR3 spans 16 residues.

This rearrangement joins TRBV19 to TRBJ1-2; maybe TRBD1 (5 bases). The CDR3 is 13 amino acids. The V end was cut by 10 bases, the J end by 6 bases, with 18 bases between. Per the germline V gene, CDR1 is LNHDA and CDR2 is SQIVND (reference sequence). CDR3 coding DNA: TGTGCCACTAAAACCCGGACATTGGATGGCTACACCTTC. Translation: CATKTRTLDGYTF. The complete variable domain, with remaining parts taken from reference TRBV19 and TRBJ1-2, reads DGGITQSPKYLFRKEGQNVTLSCEQNLNHDAMYWYRQDPGQGLRLIYYSQIVNDFQKGDIAEGYSVSREKKESFPLTVTSAQKNPTAFYLCATKTRTLDGYTFGSGTRLTVV.

This clone was counted once. The J gene is TRBJ2-1, the V gene TRBV27; TRBD2 matches 13 bases. Germline CDR1 MNHEY, CDR2 SMNVEV (reference sequence). V lost 5 bases and J lost 7; bases outside the gene matches: 8. The CDR3 loop spans 16 amino acids. DNA for the CDR3: TGTGCCAGCAGTCCTATCGGACTAGCGGGAGTTAATGAGCAGTTCTTC. Translating it yields CASSPIGLAGVNEQFF.

The rearrangement joins TRBV28 to TRBJ1-5; weak D call: TRBD1 (5 bases). V dropped 8 bases and J dropped 2 bases, with 19 bases sitting between them. The CDR3 is made up of 16 amino acids. Germline loops: CDR1 MDHEN, CDR2 SYDVKM. The CDR3 coding sequence is TGTGCCAGCGGCGGGGGAGGACCTATAGGCAATCAGCCCCAGCATTTT. It encodes CASGGGGPIGNQPQHF.

This rearrangement joins TRBV6-1 to TRBJ2-1; D not certain. This CDR3 contains 12 residues. Looked up from germline, CDR1 is MNHNS and CDR2 is SASEGT. V lost 6 bases to trimming and J lost 8 bases, with 11 bases between them. CDR3 sequence: CASRLDWDEQFF. CDR3 nucleotide sequence: TGTGCCAGCAGGCTAGACTGGGATGAGCAGTTCTTC.

The chain has TRBV9 and TRBJ1-4; D not certain. The CDR3 is 16 residues long. Deletions cut 0 bases from V and 0 bases from J, with 9 bases between. The germline gives CDR1 SGDLS, CDR2 YYNGEE. The CDR3 spells CASSVGRIATNEKLFF. The CDR3 DNA sequence: TGTGCCAGCAGCGTAGGGCGGATTGCAACTAATGAAAAACTGTTTTTT.

V and J are TRBV7-3 and TRBJ2-5; 8 positions match TRBD2. The end of the DNA aligns better with TRBJ2-7, so the J call may be wrong. The germline gives CDR1 SGHTA, CDR2 FQGTGA. CDR3 length equals 16 residues. The CDR3 spells CASSLNVDSGKYEQYF. Here the CDR3 DNA reads TGTGCCAGCAGCTTAAACGTCGATAGCGGGAAGTACGAGCAGTACTTC.

This chain connects TRBV13 to TRBJ1-2, with 9 bases matching TRBD1. Germline V gives CDR1 PRHDT, CDR2 FYEKMQ (reference sequence). Losses at the gene ends were 0 bases for V and 3 bases for J; bases not matched to a gene: 5. The CDR3 totals 16 residues. CDR3 DNA sequence: TGTGCCAGCAGCTTAGGAGGACAGGGGAGCGACTATGGCTACACCTTC. Protein: CASSLGGQGSDYGYTF.

The chain combines TRBV6-1 with TRBJ2-3; 8 bases line up with TRBD2. Germline loops: CDR1 MNHNS, CDR2 SASEGT. The CDR3 is 16 amino acids. V trimming: 2 bases; J trimming: 2 bases; junction bases outside the gene matches: 6. This CDR3 reads CASSEYSGAYTDTQYF. Written as DNA, the CDR3 is TGTGCCAGCAGTGAATATAGCGGGGCCTACACAGATACGCAGTATTTT.

The J gene is TRBJ2-4, the V gene TRBV29-1, with a weak D call TRBD2 (6 bases). The CDR3 contains 13 residues. Trimming removed 6 bases from V and 10 bases from J, with 19 bases in between. CDR1 and CDR2 (germline): SQVTM, ANQGSEA. This chain's CDR3 is CSVTLAVAGIQYF. CDR3 bases: TGCAGCGTCACATTAGCGGTGGCAGGGATTCAGTACTTC.

DNA of the CDR3: TGCGCCAGCAGCCAAGAAAACTATGGCGGCGATACGCAGTATTTT. This gives the protein CASSQENYGGDTQYF. The V gene is TRBV4-3, the J gene TRBJ2-3; no clear D. The V gene lost 0 bases and the J gene lost 6 bases, with 13 bases spanning the gap. Germline values: CDR1 LGHNA, CDR2 YSLEER. CDR3 size: 15 residues.

This clone was observed a handful of times. The chain carries TRBV5-1 and TRBJ2-1; D possibly corresponds to TRBD1 (6 bases). The V end was cut by 2 bases, the J end by 4 bases, with 19 bases between. Germline V CDR1 and CDR2: SGHRS, YFSETQ. The CDR3 runs to 17 residues. This CDR3 reads CASSFLGGGKRYNEQFF. The CDR3 region has the DNA TGCGCCAGCAGCTTTTTAGGGGGTGGAAAGCGGTACAATGAGCAGTTCTTC.